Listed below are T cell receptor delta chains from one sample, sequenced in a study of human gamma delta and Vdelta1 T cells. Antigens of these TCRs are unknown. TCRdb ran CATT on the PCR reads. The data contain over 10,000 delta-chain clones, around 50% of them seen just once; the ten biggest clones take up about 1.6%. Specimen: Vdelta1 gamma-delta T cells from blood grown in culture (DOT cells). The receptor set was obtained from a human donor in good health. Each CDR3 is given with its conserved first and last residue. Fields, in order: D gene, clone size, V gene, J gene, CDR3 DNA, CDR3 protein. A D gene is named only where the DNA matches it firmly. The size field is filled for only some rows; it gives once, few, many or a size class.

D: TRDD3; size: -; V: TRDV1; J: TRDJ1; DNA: TGTGCTCTTGGGGAACGGTTCCTACACTCCCCCGCTGGGGGATACGAAGGGGGAAGAGGGATACGGCAACTCATCTTT; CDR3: CALGERFLHSPAGGYEGGRGIRQLIF
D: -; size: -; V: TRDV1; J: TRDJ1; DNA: TGTGCTCTTGGGGAATTCAAGACTCCTACGGGTGGGGGACGTACCCCTAACACCGATAAACTCATCTTT; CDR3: CALGEFKTPTGGGRTPNTDKLIF
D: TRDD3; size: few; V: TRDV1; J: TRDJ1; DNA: TGTGCTCTTGGGGAACGGAGGGCCCTACCGTTATTGGGGGATAGTAAACTCATCTTT; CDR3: CALGERRALPLLGDSKLIF
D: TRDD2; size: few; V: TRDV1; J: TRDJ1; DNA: TGTGCTCTTGGGGCATCCCCGCCTTCCTACTCCCCCAGCACCGATAAACTCATCTTT; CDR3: CALGASPPSYSPSTDKLIF
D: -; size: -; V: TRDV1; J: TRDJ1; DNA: TGTGCTCTTGGGGAACTATCTCGGGCCTTCTCTGCAGCCCGGGCCGATAAACTCATCTTT; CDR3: CALGELSRAFSAARADKLIF
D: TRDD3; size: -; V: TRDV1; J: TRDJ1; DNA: TGTGCTCTTGGGGACCTCTTACAAGTACTGGGGGCTGCCCTCATCTTT; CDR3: CALGDLLQVLGAALIF
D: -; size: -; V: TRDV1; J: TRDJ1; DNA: TGTGCTCTTGGGCCTCCCTACGGCCGGGGGACAGTTAAACTCATCTTT; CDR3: CALGPPYGRGTVKLIF
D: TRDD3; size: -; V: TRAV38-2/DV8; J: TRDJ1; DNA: TGTGCTTATAGGAGCGCGAATTGGTTGACTGGGGGATACCCCTACGCGCCTAAACTCATCTTT; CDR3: CAYRSANWLTGGYPYAPKLIF
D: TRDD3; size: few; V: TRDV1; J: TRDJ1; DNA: TGTGCTCTTGGGGAACATGGGATACCCCTAACATACACCGATAAACTCATCTTT; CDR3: CALGEHGIPLTYTDKLIF
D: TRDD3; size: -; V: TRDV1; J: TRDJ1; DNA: TGTGCTCTTGGGACCCAACTTCCCCCCCGTAGTGGGGGATGGGGTTACACCGATAAACTCATCTTT; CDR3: CALGTQLPPRSGGWGYTDKLIF
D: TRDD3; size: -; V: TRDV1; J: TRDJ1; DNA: TGTGCTCTTGGGGAAGGGGTCCGTCCTCCTCAAACTGGGGGGCCCGCCGTCACCGATAAACTCATCTTT; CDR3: CALGEGVRPPQTGGPAVTDKLIF
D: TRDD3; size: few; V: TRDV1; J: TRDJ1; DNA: TGTGCTCTTGGGGAGTCAATGGGGGGGCGTAAGGGGGATGATGGTCACGATAAACTCATCTTT; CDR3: CALGESMGGRKGDDGHDKLIF
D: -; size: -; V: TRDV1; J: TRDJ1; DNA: TGTGCTCTTGGGGAACTCGACGGGGTACTGATAAAAGACACCGATAAACTCATCTTT; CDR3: CALGELDGVLIKDTDKLIF
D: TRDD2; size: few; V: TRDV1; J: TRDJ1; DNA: TGTGCTCTTGGGGAACTCCTTCCTACGTTGGGGGACCACAGAGGCGATAAACTCATCTTT; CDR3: CALGELLPTLGDHRGDKLIF
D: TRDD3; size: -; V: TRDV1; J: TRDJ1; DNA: TGTGCTCTTGGGGAAAGGTCATCTCCCCAGACCATTACTGGGGGAAAGGGGTACACCGATAAACTCATCTTT; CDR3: CALGERSSPQTITGGKGYTDKLIF
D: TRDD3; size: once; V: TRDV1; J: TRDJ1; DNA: TGTGCTCTTGGGGATCTTCCGACTTTGGGGGATAACGTTAAACTCATCTTT; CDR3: CALGDLPTLGDNVKLIF
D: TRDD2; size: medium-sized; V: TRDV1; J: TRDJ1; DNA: TGTGCTCTTGGGGAAAGATCCTTCCTACGTCGAGGGGTCCCGTACACCGATAAACTCATCTTT; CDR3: CALGERSFLRRGVPYTDKLIF
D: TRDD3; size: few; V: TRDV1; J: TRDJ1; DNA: TGTGCTCTTGGCCCCCCACTAGAGCCTGGGGGAAAAAGCACCGATAAACTCATCTTT; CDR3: CALGPPLEPGGKSTDKLIF
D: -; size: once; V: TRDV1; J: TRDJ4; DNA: TGTGCTCTTGGGGAAATAGGGAGATACGGAACCCAGATCGCCAGACCCCTGATCTTT; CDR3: CALGEIGRYGTQIARPLIF
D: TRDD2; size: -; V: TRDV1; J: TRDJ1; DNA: TGTGCTCTTGGGGAGACTCGGGGTTCCTTCCTAGAAGAGGACCGGGGGAGGGGGGCCGATAAACTCATCTTT; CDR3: CALGETRGSFLEEDRGRGADKLIF
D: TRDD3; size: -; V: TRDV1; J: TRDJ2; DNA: TGTGCTCTTGGGGGCCTAGACCCTCAATCGGCTGGGGGATTAAAGACAGCACAACTCTTCTTT; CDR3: CALGGLDPQSAGGLKTAQLFF
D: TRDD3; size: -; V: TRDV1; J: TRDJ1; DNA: TGTGCTCTTGGGGACTCGTTTCCGATGGGTGTACTGGGGAAGTACACCGATAAACTCATCTTT; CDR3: CALGDSFPMGVLGKYTDKLIF
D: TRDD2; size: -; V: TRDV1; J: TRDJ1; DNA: TGTGCTCTTGGGGAACGACTTCCTACGCCTCCCGTACCCACCGATAAACTCATCTTT; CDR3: CALGERLPTPPVPTDKLIF
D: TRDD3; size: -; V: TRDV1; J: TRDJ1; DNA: TGTGCTCTTGGGGAACGCCGGACCCGTACTGGGGGTAGATTAAAACTCATCTTT; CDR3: CALGERRTRTGGRLKLIF
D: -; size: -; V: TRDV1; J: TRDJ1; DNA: TGTGCTCTTGGGGGCAGACCTAACTTCCTCCGGGACTGGGCGACGGAGAACACCGATAAACTCATCTTT; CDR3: CALGGRPNFLRDWATENTDKLIF
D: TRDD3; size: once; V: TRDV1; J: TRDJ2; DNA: TGTGCTCTTGGGGAACTAGGGTCGCGGATCTGGGGGCAAAAGACAGCACAACTCTTCTTT; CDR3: CALGELGSRIWGQKTAQLFF
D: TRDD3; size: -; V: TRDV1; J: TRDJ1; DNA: TGTGCTCTTGGGGACTACCCATTACTGGGGGATTACACCGATAAACTCATCTTT; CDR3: CALGDYPLLGDYTDKLIF
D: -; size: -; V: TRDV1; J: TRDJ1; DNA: TGTGCTCTTGGGACGTCAAGGGCCTTACGTGCCCTGTGGACCGATAAACTCATCTTT; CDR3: CALGTSRALRALWTDKLIF
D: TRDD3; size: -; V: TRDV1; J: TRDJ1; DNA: TGTGCTCTTGGGGAACTCCCTACTCCCAACAGCTGGGGGATACTATCCGATAAACTCATCTTT; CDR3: CALGELPTPNSWGILSDKLIF
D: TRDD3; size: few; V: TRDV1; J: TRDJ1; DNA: TGTGCTCTTGGGGAGCAGCCTAGCTGGGGGATACCTTCCTTGGGTAAACTCATCTTT; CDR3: CALGEQPSWGIPSLGKLIF
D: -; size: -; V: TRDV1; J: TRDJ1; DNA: TGTGCTCTTGGACCTAACCAGTATTCCTACGACTGGGGGGAAGACACCGATAAACTCATCTTT; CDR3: CALGPNQYSYDWGEDTDKLIF
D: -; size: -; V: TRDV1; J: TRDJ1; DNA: TGTGCTCTTGGGGAAATACCCCGTCAATGGGGCTACACCGATAAACTCATCTTT; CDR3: CALGEIPRQWGYTDKLIF
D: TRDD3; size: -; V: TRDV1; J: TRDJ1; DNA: TGTGCTCTTGGGGAGCATCTGGGGGCTTACACCGATAAACTCATCTTT; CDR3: CALGEHLGAYTDKLIF
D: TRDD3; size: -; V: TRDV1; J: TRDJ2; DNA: TGTGCTCTTGGGGAAAAGGGTCCTACATACTGGGGGATACTGGAGACAGCACAACTCTTCTTT; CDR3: CALGEKGPTYWGILETAQLFF
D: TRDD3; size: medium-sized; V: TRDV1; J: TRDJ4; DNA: TGTGCTCATCTGCACACCAGTGGGGGGATAAAAGCCAGACCCCTGATCTTT; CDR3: CAHLHTSGGIKARPLIF
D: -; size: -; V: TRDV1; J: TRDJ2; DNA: TGTGCTCTTGGGGAAGAGTTTGAGCAGGCCCCGGTTATCCCTTTGACAGCACAACTCTTCTTT; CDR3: CALGEEFEQAPVIPLTAQLFF
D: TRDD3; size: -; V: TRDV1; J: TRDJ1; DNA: TGTGCTCTTGGGGAACTAGTGGTCTGGGGGATTAAAAACACCGATAAACTCATCTTT; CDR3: CALGELVVWGIKNTDKLIF
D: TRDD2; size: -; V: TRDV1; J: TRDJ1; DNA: TGTGCTCTTGGGGAACTAACCTTCCTGCATTACACTACTGATAAACTCATCTTT; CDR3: CALGELTFLHYTTDKLIF
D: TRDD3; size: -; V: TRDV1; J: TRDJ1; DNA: TGTGCTCTTGGGCAGACCTTCCAACTGGGGGATATACACCTACTCTCCGATAAACTCATCTTT; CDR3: CALGQTFQLGDIHLLSDKLIF
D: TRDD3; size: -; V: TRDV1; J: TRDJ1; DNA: TGTGCTCTTGGGGAACTAGTGCGGCGTCCTAAATCGTACTGGGGGATAGACACCGATAAACTCATCTTT; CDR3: CALGELVRRPKSYWGIDTDKLIF
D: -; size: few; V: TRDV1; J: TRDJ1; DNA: TGTGCTCTTGGGGAACTGAAGGAGTCTTCCCCTCCTTGGGGAAGGATTTCGGTGTACACCGATAAACTCATCTTT; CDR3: CALGELKESSPPWGRISVYTDKLIF
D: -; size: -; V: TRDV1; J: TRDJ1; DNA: TGTGCTCTTGGGGAACCCGGCCTTCCTAGGATTGTAGGGGATACAATGGATAAACTCATCTTT; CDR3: CALGEPGLPRIVGDTMDKLIF
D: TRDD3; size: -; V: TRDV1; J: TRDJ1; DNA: TGTGCTCTTGGGGAACGTTGGGGGAATAAACTCATCTTT; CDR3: CALGERWGNKLIF
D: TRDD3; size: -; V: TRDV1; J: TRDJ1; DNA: TGTGCTCTTGGGGAACCCTCCGAAGCCGGCAAACAACTGGGGGATGCCGATAAACTCATCTTT; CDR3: CALGEPSEAGKQLGDADKLIF
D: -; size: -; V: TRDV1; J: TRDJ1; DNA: TGTGCTCTTGGGGAAGTCGACGATAACACCGATAAACTCATCTTT; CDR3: CALGEVDDNTDKLIF
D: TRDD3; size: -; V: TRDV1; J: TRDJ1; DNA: TGTGCTCTTGGGGAACTCTCCTACTGGGGGATATTACGAACCGATAAACTCATCTTT; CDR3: CALGELSYWGILRTDKLIF
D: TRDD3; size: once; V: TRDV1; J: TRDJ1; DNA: TGTGCTCTTGGGGAACTAGGCCCCGTCCTACTGGGGGATACGCCCGGGACCGATAAACTCATCTTT; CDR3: CALGELGPVLLGDTPGTDKLIF
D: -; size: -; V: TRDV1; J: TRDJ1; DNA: TGTGCTCTTGGGGACTGGGTCACCGATAAACTCATCTTT; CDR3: CALGDWVTDKLIF
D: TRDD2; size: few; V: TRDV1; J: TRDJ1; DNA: TGTGCTCTTGGGGAAAGGGCCTTCCTACGTGCGGATACCGATAAACTCATCTTT; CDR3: CALGERAFLRADTDKLIF
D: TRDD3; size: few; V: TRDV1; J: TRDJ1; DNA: TGTGCTCTTGGGGATTGCCCCCTTACTGGGGGAGAAGGCCCCGATAAACTCATCTTT; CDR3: CALGDCPLTGGEGPDKLIF
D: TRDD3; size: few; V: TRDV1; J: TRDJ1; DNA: TGTGCTCTTGGGGAATTTCTCATGCTGGGGGATAACGCCGATAAACTCATCTTT; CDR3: CALGEFLMLGDNADKLIF
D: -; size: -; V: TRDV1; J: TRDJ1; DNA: TGTGCTCTTGGGGAAAACCATACGGTCGGTTGGTATAAGGCCGATAAACTCATCTTT; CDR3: CALGENHTVGWYKADKLIF
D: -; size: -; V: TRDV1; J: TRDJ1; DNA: TGTGCTCTTGGGGGGCTGGCTCGGGGATTTATGCCCTCATACACCGATAAACTCATCTTT; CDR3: CALGGLARGFMPSYTDKLIF
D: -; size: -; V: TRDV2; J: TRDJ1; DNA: -; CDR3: CACVLTVGLYSCRCGVIF
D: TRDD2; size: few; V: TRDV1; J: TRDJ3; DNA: TGTGCTCTTGGGGGATCCACCCCTTCCTACCCCCTCTCCTGGGACACCCGACAGATGTTTTTC; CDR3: CALGGSTPSYPLSWDTRQMFF
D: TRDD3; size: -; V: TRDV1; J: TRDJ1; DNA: TGTGCTCTTGGGGAACCCCCCCCTACGCGAGACAACTGGGGGGCTAACACCGATAAACTCATCTTT; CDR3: CALGEPPPTRDNWGANTDKLIF
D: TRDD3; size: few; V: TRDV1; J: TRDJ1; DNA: TGTGCTCTTGGGACTAGGCGGGCCCGGGGGATACTGTTGTACACCGATAAACTCATCTTT; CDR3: CALGTRRARGILLYTDKLIF